This T cell receptor (beta chain) stems from a study of somatic mutations in cytotoxic T cells in rheumatoid arthritis. As for the study in general: Blood samples of around 30 ml were drawn from patients (in EDTA) right after diagnosis and before any treatment.

Regarding this clone: Antigen unknown.

CDR1 is MDHEN, CDR2 SYDVKM, per germline. This CDR3 is 13 amino acids long. The repertoire was sequenced with immunoSEQ multiplex PCR; TCRdb's copy has only in-frame clones and lacks some. Of 6,500 to 9,000 clones in the sample, under 80% were seen once. Study-level results: Per patient, the largest CD8+ clone was found to exceed 20% of CD8+ cells in about an eighth of the roughly 65 cases. It was found that CD8+ T-cell clonality in rheumatoid arthritis patients did not differ significantly from that in age-matched healthy controls. Antigen specificity of the expanded CD8+ clones was not determined.

The V call is TRBV28, the J call TRBJ2-5; D is ambiguous. The J call may not be correct, given that the DNA end is closer to TRBJ2-7. The sample consisted of CD8+ T cells sorted from blood. The source is an adult with rheumatoid arthritis. In DNA, the CDR3 is TGTGCCAGCAGTTTACGTCTTCCCTACGAGCAGTACTTC. It is translated as CASSLRLPYEQYF.